The rows below give T cell receptor beta chains drawn from one sample of a study of tumor-infiltrating lymphocytes in primary liver carcinoma. TCRdb itself ran the multiplex PCR reads through MiXCR, one entry per CDR3 protein. The sample carries about 92,000 distinct CDR3 sequences, around 70% recorded once. Sequencing input: tumor-adjacent normal liver tissue. Receptors were obtained from a man aged 35-49 years with primary liver carcinoma and hepatitis B virus infection. The CDR3 runs from the conserved cysteine through the conserved F or W. A D gene is named only where the DNA matches it firmly. Only some rows state a clone size, as once, few, many or a class for expanded clones.

size,J,V,D,DNA,CDR3
-,TRBJ1-2,TRBV29-1,TRBD1,TGCAGCATCGCAACCCTATCGGACAGGGGGCCAAATGGCTACACCTTC,CSIATLSDRGPNGYTF
-,TRBJ1-1,TRBV29-1,-,TGCAGCGTTGAATCCGGAACAGAAGCTTTCTTT,CSVESGTEAFF
-,TRBJ2-1,TRBV6-1,TRBD2,TGTGCCGGCAGTACAAGCGGGAGTCGTGATGAGCAGTTCTTC,CAGSTSGSRDEQFF
many,TRBJ2-1,TRBV5-6,TRBD1,TGTGCCAGCAGCCCCGGGACAGGGGGCATCGATGAGCAGTTCTTC,CASSPGTGGIDEQFF
-,TRBJ2-1,TRBV7-3,TRBD2,TGTGCCAGCAGCTTACGACTAGCGGCCTACAATGAGCAGTTCTTC,CASSLRLAAYNEQFF
-,TRBJ2-2,TRBV11-2,TRBD1,TGTGCCACGGGACAGGGTAACATCGGGGAGCTGCTTTTT,CATGQGNIGELLF
-,TRBJ2-2,TRBV5-5,-,TGTGTCAGCAGACCAGGAGTGGCGGACGGGGAGCTGTTTTTT,CVSRPGVADGELFF
-,TRBJ2-7,TRBV29-1,-,TGCAGCGTCCGGGCTGATACCTACGTGCAGTACTTC,CSVRADTYVQYF
medium-sized,TRBJ2-2,TRBV11-2,-,TGTGCCAGCAGCTTACAAGGGAACACCGGGGAGCTGTTTTTT,CASSLQGNTGELFF
-,TRBJ2-7,TRBV6-1,-,TGTGCCGGCAGTGAAGCATGGAACGAGCAGTACTTC,CAGSEAWNEQYF
-,TRBJ1-1,TRBV10-3,-,TGTGCCACTGTTTGGGGCCCTCCCGACGGGGAAGCTTCCTTT,CATVWGPPDGEASF
-,TRBJ1-4,TRBV11-2,-,TGTGCCAGCAGCTTAGAGAGCGGGCCGAAAGAAAAACTGTTTTTT,CASSLESGPKEKLFF
many,TRBJ2-5,TRBV12-3/TRBV12-4,TRBD1,TGTGCCAGCAGCTGGACAGGTCAAGAGACCCAGTACTTC,CASSWTGQETQYF
-,TRBJ1-1,TRBV11-2,TRBD1,TGTGCCAGTGGGCACAACCGGGACAGGGGAATGAACACTGAAGCTTTCTTT,CASGHNRDRGMNTEAFF
many,TRBJ2-3,TRBV12-3/TRBV12-4,-,TGTGCCAGCAGTTTCCACAGCGCGAGCACAGATACGCAGTATTTT,CASSFHSASTDTQYF
-,TRBJ2-1,TRBV11-2,-,-,CASSLVAGGSHEQFF
-,TRBJ2-3,TRBV11-2,TRBD2,TGTGCCAGCAGCCGCCGGACTAGCGGGTCTGGCGCAGGTACGCAGTATTTT,CASSRRTSGSGAGTQYF
-,TRBJ2-2,TRBV12-3/TRBV12-4,TRBD1,TGTGCCCGCAGTTTAGGGACAGGGACCACCGGGGAGCGGTTTTTT,CARSLGTGTTGERFF
many,TRBJ1-1,TRBV12-3/TRBV12-4,-,TGTGGCAGCAGTTTTGGGGCCACTGAAGCTTTCTTT,CGSSFGATEAFF
many,TRBJ1-3,TRBV6-5,TRBD1,TGTGCCAGCAGCCGCGACAGGGGAGCAGGAAACACCATATATTTT,CASSRDRGAGNTIYF
many,TRBJ2-2,TRBV29-1,-,TGCAGCGTGGCCGGGGCGATGGTAGGGGAGCTGTTTTTT,CSVAGAMVGELFF
-,TRBJ2-1,TRBV29-1,-,TGCAGCGTTGAAGTTAGTAGCGGTAGACTGGATGAGCAGTTCTTC,CSVEVSSGRLDEQFF
-,TRBJ2-1,TRBV11-2,-,TGTGCCAGTAGCTTAGCGTATCTAGAGCTTTACAATGAGCAGCTCTTC,CASSLAYLELYNEQLF
-,TRBJ2-1,TRBV11-2,-,TGTGACAGCAGTATGCGGGAAGACGACAATGAGCAGTTCTTC,CDSSMREDDNEQFF
-,TRBJ2-2,TRBV29-1,-,TGTAGCGTTCAAGTAAATACCGGGGAGCTGTTTTTT,CSVQVNTGELFF
many,TRBJ2-7,TRBV6-5,-,TGTGCCAGTATGGGGATGGTCAGCTACGAGCAGTACTTC,CASMGMVSYEQYF